A single T cell receptor (beta chain) is shown here with its context. Its antigen is currently unknown. The CDR3 loop spans 15 amino acids. The V gene's germline CDR1 is SGHNT and CDR2 YENEEA. Trimming cost V 3 bases and J 0 bases, with 8 bases left between them. TCRdb redid the calling of the 5' RACE reads with MiXCR, one entry per CDR3 protein. Among around 540,000 distinct CDR3 sequences listed, roughly 13% were seen once. The data were taken from a study of CD8 T cells in ankylosing spondylitis. Study-wide findings and caveats: Ankylosing spondylitis blood appeared to be characterized by a TCR beta motif of several highly homologous variants. Within peripheral blood, clones linked to disease were CD8+ and relatively rare.

The sequenced material came from blood, either unsorted or a sorted T cell fraction (not recorded which). The rearrangement links TRBV11-3 to TRBJ2-2; D remains unclear. The receptor was isolated from a male donor with ankylosing spondylitis. The CDR3 loop reads CASSFYQANTGELFF. The CDR3 region has the DNA TGTGCCAGCAGCTTTTACCAGGCGAACACCGGGGAGCTGTTTTTT.